A selection of T cell receptor beta chains follows, all from one sample in a study of blood T cell repertoires in COVID-19. TCRdb keeps only in-frame clones here, not all; method: immunoSEQ multiplex PCR. The sample has a few hundred thousand clones; about 85% are singletons. Sequencing was done on a sample of peripheral blood. The receptors were sampled from a man aged 18-30 years with active or convalescent COVID-19. The CDR3 runs from the conserved cysteine through the conserved F or W. The order of the fields is clone size, D gene, V gene, J gene, CDR3 DNA, CDR3 protein. A D gene is named only where the DNA matches it firmly. A row's size may be missing; if present it is once, few, many or a size class.

clone size: once; D gene: TRBD1; V gene: TRBV28; J gene: TRBJ1-5; CDR3 DNA: TGTGCCAGCAGTTTTTCCCAAGGACAGGGCGATCAGCCCCAGCATTTT; CDR3 protein: CASSFSQGQGDQPQHF
clone size: .; D gene: .; V gene: TRBV10-3; J gene: TRBJ2-7; CDR3 DNA: TGTGCCATCAGAGCGCCTGCCTCCGAGCAGTACTTC; CDR3 protein: CAIRAPASEQYF
clone size: few; D gene: .; V gene: TRBV6-6; J gene: TRBJ1-4; CDR3 DNA: TGTGCCAGCACGGGGGGTCGAGAAAAACTGTTTTTT; CDR3 protein: CASTGGREKLFF
clone size: once; D gene: .; V gene: TRBV9; J gene: TRBJ2-7; CDR3 DNA: TGTGCCAGCAGCGTAGATAGCGGAAGATCCTACGAGCAGTACTTC; CDR3 protein: CASSVDSGRSYEQYF
clone size: once; D gene: TRBD1; V gene: TRBV9; J gene: TRBJ1-3; CDR3 DNA: TGTGCCAGCAGCGCCCAGGGGACAGGGATAATATATTTT; CDR3 protein: CASSAQGTGIIYF
clone size: .; D gene: .; V gene: TRBV6-5; J gene: TRBJ2-7; CDR3 DNA: TGTGCCAGCAGTCAGTTAGAGGGCGAGCAGTACTTC; CDR3 protein: CASSQLEGEQYF
clone size: .; D gene: .; V gene: TRBV7-9; J gene: TRBJ1-1; CDR3 DNA: TGTGCCAGCAGCTTAGGACAGCCGAACACTGAAGCTTTCTTT; CDR3 protein: CASSLGQPNTEAFF
clone size: .; D gene: .; V gene: TRBV6-5; J gene: TRBJ1-2; CDR3 DNA: TGTGCCAGCGGTACAGAGGGCTATGGCTACACCTTC; CDR3 protein: CASGTEGYGYTF
clone size: .; D gene: .; V gene: TRBV10-3; J gene: TRBJ1-5; CDR3 DNA: TGTGCCATCACCCCGGGGGGGCATCAGCCCCAGCATTTT; CDR3 protein: CAITPGGHQPQHF
clone size: .; D gene: .; V gene: TRBV15; J gene: TRBJ1-3; CDR3 DNA: TGTGCCACCAGCAGAGATGTCAGTGGAAACACCATATATTTT; CDR3 protein: CATSRDVSGNTIYF
clone size: .; D gene: TRBD2; V gene: TRBV11-2; J gene: TRBJ2-3; CDR3 DNA: TGTGCCAGCAGCTGGACCGGGACTAGGGGCACAGATACGCAGTATTTT; CDR3 protein: CASSWTGTRGTDTQYF
clone size: .; D gene: .; V gene: TRBV29-1; J gene: TRBJ1-2; CDR3 DNA: TGCAGCGTTGTAGGGGGAGTCATCGGCTACACCTTC; CDR3 protein: CSVVGGVIGYTF
clone size: .; D gene: TRBD2; V gene: TRBV5-6; J gene: TRBJ2-7; CDR3 DNA: TGTGCCAGCAGCCACGGGACTAGCGGTTACTACGAGCAGTACTTC; CDR3 protein: CASSHGTSGYYEQYF
clone size: .; D gene: .; V gene: TRBV13; J gene: TRBJ2-1; CDR3 DNA: TGTGCCAGCAGCTTAGGAGGGGGCTACAATGAGCAGTTCTTC; CDR3 protein: CASSLGGGYNEQFF
clone size: .; D gene: TRBD2; V gene: TRBV5-1; J gene: TRBJ2-2; CDR3 DNA: TGCGCCAGCAGCTCCGATCCTAGCGGGGTTTACGGGGAGCTGTTTTTT; CDR3 protein: CASSSDPSGVYGELFF
clone size: .; D gene: TRBD1; V gene: TRBV5-6; J gene: TRBJ1-5; CDR3 DNA: TGTGCCAGCAGCGGATGGGACAGGGGGAATCAGCCCCAGCATTTT; CDR3 protein: CASSGWDRGNQPQHF
clone size: .; D gene: .; V gene: TRBV7-3; J gene: TRBJ2-3; CDR3 DNA: TGTGCCAGCAGCTTAACCGGCGGTTCAGATACGCAGTATTTT; CDR3 protein: CASSLTGGSDTQYF
clone size: .; D gene: .; V gene: TRBV7-2; J gene: TRBJ2-2; CDR3 DNA: TGTGCCAGCAGCTCCTCGGGGGGCGGTAGCGGGGAGCTGTTTTTT; CDR3 protein: CASSSSGGGSGELFF
clone size: .; D gene: .; V gene: TRBV12-3/TRBV12-4; J gene: TRBJ1-1; CDR3 DNA: TGTGCCAGCAGGCCTGGGGCTGACACTGAAGCTTTCTTT; CDR3 protein: CASRPGADTEAFF
clone size: .; D gene: .; V gene: TRBV5-6; J gene: TRBJ2-1; CDR3 DNA: TGTGCCAGCAGCTTGGGTCTAGACCGGCAGTTCTTC; CDR3 protein: CASSLGLDRQFF
clone size: .; D gene: TRBD1; V gene: TRBV27; J gene: TRBJ2-7; CDR3 DNA: TGTGCCAGCAGTGCCGGGACAGGGGTGGGTGAGCAGTACTTC; CDR3 protein: CASSAGTGVGEQYF
clone size: .; D gene: .; V gene: TRBV5-4; J gene: TRBJ1-3; CDR3 DNA: TGTGCCAGCAGCACACAGACATCTGGAAACACCATATATTTT; CDR3 protein: CASSTQTSGNTIYF
clone size: .; D gene: .; V gene: TRBV27; J gene: TRBJ2-7; CDR3 DNA: TGTGCCAGCAGTTTTCGTCAGAACTACGAGCAGTACTTC; CDR3 protein: CASSFRQNYEQYF
clone size: .; D gene: .; V gene: TRBV6-5; J gene: TRBJ2-3; CDR3 DNA: TGTGCCAGCGCCCTGAGGCAACCTAGCACAGATACGCAGTATTTT; CDR3 protein: CASALRQPSTDTQYF
clone size: .; D gene: .; V gene: TRBV18; J gene: TRBJ1-1; CDR3 DNA: TGTGCCAGCTCACCGAGACAAATGAACACTGAAGCTTTCTTT; CDR3 protein: CASSPRQMNTEAFF
clone size: once; D gene: .; V gene: TRBV11-2; J gene: TRBJ2-1; CDR3 DNA: TGTGCCAGCAGCCCCGGGACATTGGGTGAGCAGTTCTTC; CDR3 protein: CASSPGTLGEQFF
clone size: .; D gene: .; V gene: TRBV18; J gene: TRBJ2-7; CDR3 DNA: TGTGCCAGCTCACTACAGGGCTACGAGCAGTACTTC; CDR3 protein: CASSLQGYEQYF
clone size: .; D gene: .; V gene: TRBV18; J gene: TRBJ2-3; CDR3 DNA: TGTGCCAGCTCACGGAATCAGGGGAGCACAGATACGCAGTATTTT; CDR3 protein: CASSRNQGSTDTQYF
clone size: .; D gene: .; V gene: TRBV7-9; J gene: TRBJ1-2; CDR3 DNA: TGTGCCAGCAGCTCGATTGACACAGCTAACTATGGCTACACCTTC; CDR3 protein: CASSSIDTANYGYTF
clone size: .; D gene: .; V gene: TRBV11-3; J gene: TRBJ2-1; CDR3 DNA: TGTGCCAGCAGCCCCGCCCCTGGCAGGGCCAACAATGAGCAGTTCTTC; CDR3 protein: CASSPAPGRANNEQFF
clone size: .; D gene: TRBD2; V gene: TRBV28; J gene: TRBJ2-7; CDR3 DNA: TGTGCCAGCAGTTTGGGACTATCCAGGGATTACGAGCAGTACTTC; CDR3 protein: CASSLGLSRDYEQYF
clone size: once; D gene: .; V gene: TRBV6-5; J gene: TRBJ2-2; CDR3 DNA: TGTGCCAGCAGACGACTATCTTGGGGGGAGCTGTTTTTT; CDR3 protein: CASRRLSWGELFF
clone size: .; D gene: TRBD1; V gene: TRBV4-1; J gene: TRBJ1-1; CDR3 DNA: TGCGCCAGCAGCCAGGGGACAGGGGTGGACACTGAAGCTTTCTTT; CDR3 protein: CASSQGTGVDTEAFF
clone size: .; D gene: TRBD1; V gene: TRBV5-1; J gene: TRBJ2-7; CDR3 DNA: TGCGCCAGCAGCCCAGGGGGCGCGTTGGCCTACGAGCAGTACTTC; CDR3 protein: CASSPGGALAYEQYF
clone size: .; D gene: .; V gene: TRBV6-4; J gene: TRBJ1-1; CDR3 DNA: TGTGCCAGCAGTGAGGTCTCGGGGGCTGAAGCTTTCTTT; CDR3 protein: CASSEVSGAEAFF
clone size: .; D gene: .; V gene: TRBV5-1; J gene: TRBJ2-2; CDR3 DNA: TGCGCCAGCAGTCAGGGGACGGACACCGGGGAGCTGTTTTTT; CDR3 protein: CASSQGTDTGELFF
clone size: .; D gene: TRBD1; V gene: TRBV5-1; J gene: TRBJ2-5; CDR3 DNA: TGCGCCAGCAGCTTAGGACAGGGGGAGACCCAGTACTTC; CDR3 protein: CASSLGQGETQYF
clone size: .; D gene: TRBD2; V gene: TRBV10-2; J gene: TRBJ2-1; CDR3 DNA: TGCGCCAGCACGGCAATAGCGGGAGGGAATGAGCAGTTCTTC; CDR3 protein: CASTAIAGGNEQFF
clone size: .; D gene: TRBD1; V gene: TRBV11-2; J gene: TRBJ1-2; CDR3 DNA: TGTGCCAGCAGCTTAGTGACAGGGCCTCGAAACTATGGCTACACCTTC; CDR3 protein: CASSLVTGPRNYGYTF
clone size: few; D gene: .; V gene: TRBV14; J gene: TRBJ1-1; CDR3 DNA: TGTGCCAGCGCTGCAGGCCTGAACACTGAAGCTTTCTTT; CDR3 protein: CASAAGLNTEAFF
clone size: .; D gene: .; V gene: TRBV5-1; J gene: TRBJ1-1; CDR3 DNA: TGCGCCAGCAGCTTGGCCGGGATGAACACTGAAGCTTTCTTT; CDR3 protein: CASSLAGMNTEAFF
clone size: .; D gene: TRBD2; V gene: TRBV7-6; J gene: TRBJ2-1; CDR3 DNA: TGTGCCAGCAGCCTAGGGGGGGTTAGCGGGGAGGACAATGAGCAGTTCTTC; CDR3 protein: CASSLGGVSGEDNEQFF
clone size: .; D gene: TRBD1; V gene: TRBV7-2; J gene: TRBJ2-2; CDR3 DNA: TGTGCCAGCAGCTTAGCCTGGGACAGGCCCCACGGGGAGCTGTTTTTT; CDR3 protein: CASSLAWDRPHGELFF
clone size: .; D gene: .; V gene: TRBV4-1; J gene: TRBJ1-5; CDR3 DNA: TGCGCCAGCAGCCATGCAGACCCCTGGACAGAACCCTATCGAGATCAGCCCCAGCATTTT; CDR3 protein: CASSHADPWTEPYRDQPQHF
clone size: .; D gene: .; V gene: TRBV6-5; J gene: TRBJ2-7; CDR3 DNA: TGTGCCAGCAGCCCCGTGCAGGGGCACTACGAGCAGTACTTC; CDR3 protein: CASSPVQGHYEQYF